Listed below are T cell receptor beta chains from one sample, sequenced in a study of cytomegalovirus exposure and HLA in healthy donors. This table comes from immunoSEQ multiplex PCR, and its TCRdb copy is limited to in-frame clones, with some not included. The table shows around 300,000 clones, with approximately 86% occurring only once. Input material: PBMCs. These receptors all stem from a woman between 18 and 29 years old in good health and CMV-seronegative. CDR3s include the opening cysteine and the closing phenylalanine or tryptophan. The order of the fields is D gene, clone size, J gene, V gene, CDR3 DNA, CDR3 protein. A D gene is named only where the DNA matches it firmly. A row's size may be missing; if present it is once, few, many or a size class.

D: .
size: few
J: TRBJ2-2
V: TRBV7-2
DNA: TGTGCCAGCAGCCCTCGGGAACTTGTCACCGGGGAGCTGTTTTTT
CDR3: CASSPRELVTGELFF

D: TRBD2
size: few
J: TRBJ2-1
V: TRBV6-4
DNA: TGTGCCAGCAGTGACTCAGGGACTAGCGGATACAATGAGCAGTTCTTC
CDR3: CASSDSGTSGYNEQFF

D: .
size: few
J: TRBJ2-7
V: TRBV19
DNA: TGTGCCAGTGCTGCCATCGCCAGCTCCTACGAGCAGTACTTC
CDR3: CASAAIASSYEQYF

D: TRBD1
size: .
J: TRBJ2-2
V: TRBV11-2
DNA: TGTGCCAGCAGCCCTCCCTGGGGACAGGGGTTTACCGGGGAGCTGTTTTTT
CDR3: CASSPPWGQGFTGELFF

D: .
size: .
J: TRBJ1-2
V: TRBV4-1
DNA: TGCGCCAGCAGCCAAGTAGCTGGATACTATGGCTACACCTTC
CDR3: CASSQVAGYYGYTF

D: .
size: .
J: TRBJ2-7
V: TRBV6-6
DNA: TGTGCCAGCAGTTACAGGACAAGCGTAGAGCAGTACTTC
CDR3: CASSYRTSVEQYF

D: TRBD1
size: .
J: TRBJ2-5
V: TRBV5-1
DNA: TGCGCCAGCAGCGTGGGACAGGGAGGAGGAGAGACCCAGTACTTC
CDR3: CASSVGQGGGETQYF

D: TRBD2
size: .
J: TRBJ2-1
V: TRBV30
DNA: TGTGCCTGGAGTGTAGCGGGGGTGGGGGATGAGCAGTTCTTC
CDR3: CAWSVAGVGDEQFF

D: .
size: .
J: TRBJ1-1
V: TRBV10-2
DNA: TGCGCCAGCAGGGCGACAGGTATCGGCACTGAAGCTTTCTTT
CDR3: CASRATGIGTEAFF

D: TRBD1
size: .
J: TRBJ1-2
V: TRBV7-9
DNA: TGTGCCAGCAGCTCAGCCGACAGGGGTGGCTACACCTTC
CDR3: CASSSADRGGYTF

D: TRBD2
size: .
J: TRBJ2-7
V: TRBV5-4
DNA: TGTGCCAGCAGCTCCTGGACTAGCGGGGGGGCCGTAGAGCAGTACTTC
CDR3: CASSSWTSGGAVEQYF

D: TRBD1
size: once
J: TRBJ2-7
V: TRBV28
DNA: TGTGCCAGCAGATCACAGGGGGGCCCCTACGAGCAGTACTTC
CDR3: CASRSQGGPYEQYF

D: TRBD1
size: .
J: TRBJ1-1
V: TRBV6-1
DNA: TGTGCCAGCAATACACGTACAGGGGTCCCCACTGAAGCTTTCTTT
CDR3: CASNTRTGVPTEAFF

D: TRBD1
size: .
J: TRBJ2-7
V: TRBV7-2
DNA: TGTGCCAGCAGCTGGGACAGGGGGCCCCGGGAGCAGTACTTC
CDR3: CASSWDRGPREQYF

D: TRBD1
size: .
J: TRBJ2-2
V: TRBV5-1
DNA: TGCGCCAGCAGCTCAAGGAACAGGGGTAGCACCGGGGAGCTGTTTTTT
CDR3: CASSSRNRGSTGELFF

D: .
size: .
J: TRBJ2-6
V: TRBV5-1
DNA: TGCGCCAGCACCTTGGCGGCTGGGGCCAACGTCCTGACTTTC
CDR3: CASTLAAGANVLTF

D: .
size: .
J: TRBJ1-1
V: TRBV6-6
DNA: TGTGCCAGCAGTCGATTCGGGATGAACACTGAAGCTTTCTTT
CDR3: CASSRFGMNTEAFF

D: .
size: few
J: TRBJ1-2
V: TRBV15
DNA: TGTGCCACCAGCAGAGATCGGCGCGGGCAATTTGGGGGCTACACCTTC
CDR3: CATSRDRRGQFGGYTF

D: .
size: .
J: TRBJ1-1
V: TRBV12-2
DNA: TGTGCAAGTCGCTTAGAGGGACAGGGGAACACTGAAGCTTTCTTT
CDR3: CASRLEGQGNTEAFF

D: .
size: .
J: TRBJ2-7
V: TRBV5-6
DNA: TGTGCCAGCAAGGGGTCCTCCTACGAGCAGTACTTC
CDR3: CASKGSSYEQYF

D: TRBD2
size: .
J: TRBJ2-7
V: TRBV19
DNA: TGTGCCAGTAGTATACGGGGCCTGACTAGCGGGATGTACGAGCAGTACTTC
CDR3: CASSIRGLTSGMYEQYF

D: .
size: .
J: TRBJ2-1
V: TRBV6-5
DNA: TGTGCCAGCAGTTACGCCCACAGGGATCATGAGCAGTTCTTC
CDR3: CASSYAHRDHEQFF

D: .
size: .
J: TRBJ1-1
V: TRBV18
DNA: TGTGCCAGCTCACCGGGGGCAGACACTGAAGCTTTCTTT
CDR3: CASSPGADTEAFF

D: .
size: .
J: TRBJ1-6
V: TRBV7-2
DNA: TGTGCCAGCAGCTTCGACTCTGTGGCGAATTCACCCCTCCACTTT
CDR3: CASSFDSVANSPLHF

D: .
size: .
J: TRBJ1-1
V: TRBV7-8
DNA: TGTGCCAGCAGCATCCGGAGGACGAACACTGAAGCTTTCTTT
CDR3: CASSIRRTNTEAFF

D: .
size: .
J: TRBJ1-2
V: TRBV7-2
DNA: TGTGCCAGCAGCTTAAAACACAAAACCACTAACTATGGCTACACCTTC
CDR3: CASSLKHKTTNYGYTF

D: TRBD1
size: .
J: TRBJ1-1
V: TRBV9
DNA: TGTGCCAGCAGCGGGTCCGGGACAGTAGACACTGAAGCTTTCTTT
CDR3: CASSGSGTVDTEAFF

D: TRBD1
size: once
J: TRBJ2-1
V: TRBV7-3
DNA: TGTGCCAGCAGCGCCGACACAGGGGATCGACGTATCTTC
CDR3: CASSADTGDRRIF

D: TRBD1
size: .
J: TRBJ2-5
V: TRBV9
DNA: TGTGCCAGCAGTCCGGGACAGGGGGAGACCCAGTACTTC
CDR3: CASSPGQGETQYF

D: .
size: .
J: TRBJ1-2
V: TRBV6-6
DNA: TGTGCCAGCAGTTACCCCGGGAGTAACTATGGCTACACCTTC
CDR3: CASSYPGSNYGYTF

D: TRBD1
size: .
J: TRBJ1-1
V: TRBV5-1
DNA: TGCGCCAGCAGCTACGGGACAGGGGTGAACACTGAAGCTTTCTTT
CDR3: CASSYGTGVNTEAFF

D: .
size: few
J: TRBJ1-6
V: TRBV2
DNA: TGTGCCAGCAGTGTGAGGGCCGGTGCACCCCTCCACTTT
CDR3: CASSVRAGAPLHF

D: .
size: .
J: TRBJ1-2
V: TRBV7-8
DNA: TGTGCCAGCAGCTGGCCGGGGGATGGCTACACCTTC
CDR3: CASSWPGDGYTF

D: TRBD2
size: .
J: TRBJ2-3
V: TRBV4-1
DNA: TGCGCCAGCAGCCATGGTAGCGGGAGTGCAGATACGCAGTATTTT
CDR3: CASSHGSGSADTQYF

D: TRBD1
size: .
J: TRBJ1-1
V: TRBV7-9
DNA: TGTGCCAGCAGCTGGTTGGACAGGGAGTGGATATCCGACACTGAAGCTTTCTTT
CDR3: CASSWLDREWISDTEAFF

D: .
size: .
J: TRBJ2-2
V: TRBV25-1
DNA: TGTGCCAGCAGTCCGGCTAGAAGTACCGGGGAGCTGTTTTTT
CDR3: CASSPARSTGELFF

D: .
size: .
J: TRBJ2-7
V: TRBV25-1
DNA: TGTGCCAGCAGTGAATATCCGGGTGGTTACGAGCAGTACTTC
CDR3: CASSEYPGGYEQYF

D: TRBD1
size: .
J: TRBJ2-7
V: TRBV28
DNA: TGTGCCAGCATTACAGGGGGCGTTAACTACGAGCAGTACTTC
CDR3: CASITGGVNYEQYF

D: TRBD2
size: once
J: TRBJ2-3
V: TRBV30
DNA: TGTGCCTGGAGTGTATTTCGGACTAGCGGGGGGGCAGATACGCAGTATTTT
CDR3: CAWSVFRTSGGADTQYF

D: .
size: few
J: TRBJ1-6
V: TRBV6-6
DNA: TGTGCCAGCAGTTACCTCGAGGGCGTTAGTTCACCCCTCCACTTT
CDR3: CASSYLEGVSSPLHF

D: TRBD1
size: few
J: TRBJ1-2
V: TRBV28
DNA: TGTGCCAGCAGTTTAGGACAGGGCCTCTATGGCTACACCTTC
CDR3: CASSLGQGLYGYTF

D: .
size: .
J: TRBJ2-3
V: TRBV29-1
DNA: TGCAGCGTTGAGGGCGGGTATAGCACAGATACGCAGTATTTT
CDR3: CSVEGGYSTDTQYF

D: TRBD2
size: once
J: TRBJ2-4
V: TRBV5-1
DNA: TGCGCCAGCAGCTTCGGGGGAGCGGGATTGATGAACATTCAGTACTTC
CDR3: CASSFGGAGLMNIQYF

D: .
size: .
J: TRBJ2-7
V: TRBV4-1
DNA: TGCGCCAGCAGCCAAGATACGGGATCCTACGAGCAGTACTTC
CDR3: CASSQDTGSYEQYF

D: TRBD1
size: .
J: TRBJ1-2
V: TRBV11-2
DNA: TGTGCCAGCAGCGCCATCCGGGACAGACAATACTATGGCTACACCTTC
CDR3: CASSAIRDRQYYGYTF

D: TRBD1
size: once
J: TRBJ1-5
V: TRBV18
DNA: TGTGCCAGCTCACCATGGGTTATCGGACAGGGGGCAAAAAGTCAGCCCCAGCATTTT
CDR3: CASSPWVIGQGAKSQPQHF

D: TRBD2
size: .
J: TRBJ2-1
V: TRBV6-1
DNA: TGTGCCAGCAGTGCCGGCGGGAGTCACAATGAGCAGTTCTTC
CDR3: CASSAGGSHNEQFF

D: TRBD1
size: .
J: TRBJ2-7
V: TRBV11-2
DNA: TGTGCCAGCACCCTAGGGACCAGGGGGCACTCCTACGAGCAGTACTTC
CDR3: CASTLGTRGHSYEQYF

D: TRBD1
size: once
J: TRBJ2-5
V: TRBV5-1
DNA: TGCGCCAGCAGAACGGGACAGGTCCAAGAGACCCAGTACTTC
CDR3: CASRTGQVQETQYF

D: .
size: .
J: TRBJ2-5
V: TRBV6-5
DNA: TGTGCCAGCAGTTACGCACGGGCAGGGGAGACCCAGTACTTC
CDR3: CASSYARAGETQYF

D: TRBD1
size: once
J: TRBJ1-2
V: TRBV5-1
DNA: TGCGCCAGCAGCTTAGGGACAGACATCGGGTATGGCTACACCTTC
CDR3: CASSLGTDIGYGYTF

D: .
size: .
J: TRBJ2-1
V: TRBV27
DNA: TGTGCCAGCAGTTTACCGGGTACCTACAATGAGCAGTTCTTC
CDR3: CASSLPGTYNEQFF

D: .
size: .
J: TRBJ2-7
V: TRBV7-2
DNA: TGTGCCAGCAGCGAGCCCCCGCGGTTGTACGAGCAGTACTTC
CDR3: CASSEPPRLYEQYF

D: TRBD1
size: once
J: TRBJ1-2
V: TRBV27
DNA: TGTGCCAGCAGTCTCGGGACAGGGAATGGCTACACCTTC
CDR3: CASSLGTGNGYTF

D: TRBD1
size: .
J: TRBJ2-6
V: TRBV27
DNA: TGTGCCAGCAGTGGACAGGTTTCTGGGGCCAACGTCCTGACTTTC
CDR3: CASSGQVSGANVLTF